The rows below give T cell receptor beta chains drawn from one sample of a study of blood T cells in healthy people across ages. TCRdb recomputed calls from the 5' RACE reads with MiXCR, one row per CDR3 protein. This sample carries some 900,000 distinct CDR3 sequences, about 48% of them seen once, and the ten largest clones take about an eighth. Material: blood. Source of these receptors: a man aged 25-40 years in good health. Both conserved end residues are part of each CDR3. Not every row has a clone size; where given, it reads once, few, many or a size class.

.	TRBV5-6	TRBJ2-7	CASSLGASSWEQYF
.	TRBV6-5	TRBJ1-1	CASSYSTSGRSEAFF
.	TRBV4-3	TRBJ1-4	CASSQDTRVAEKLFF
.	TRBV28	TRBJ2-2	CACSLLGQGVRTGELFF
.	TRBV27	TRBJ2-7	CASSPTLSAYEQYF
few	TRBV12-3/TRBV12-4	TRBJ1-5	CASSLFLGGGQPQHF
.	TRBV12-3/TRBV12-4	TRBJ1-4	CASSPRDGRNEKLFF
.	TRBV27	TRBJ1-5	CASSLSTLGQPQHF
.	TRBV6-5	TRBJ2-5	CASTNRPSGGSETQYF
.	TRBV29-1	.	CSVAVYGTGGGETQYF
.	TRBV10-3	TRBJ2-5	CAINGAGETQYF
.	TRBV2	TRBJ2-7	CASSEDLTYEQYF
.	TRBV3-1	TRBJ1-2	CASSHESGIYGYTF
few	TRBV18	TRBJ1-4	CASHSAVSREKLFF
.	TRBV6-6	TRBJ1-6	CASSLTGIGSPLHF
.	TRBV5-1	TRBJ1-1	CASSFRSGGANTEAFF
many	TRBV28	TRBJ2-7	CAADSSYEQYF
few	TRBV5-1	TRBJ2-7	CASSFEDSEYEQYF
.	TRBV20-1	TRBJ1-2	CSTSHGSNYGYTF
.	TRBV28	TRBJ2-3	CASRLLAGTQYF
.	TRBV6-2/TRBV6-3	TRBJ2-1	CATLGAGGPFEQFF
.	TRBV7-2	.	CASSAGQVETQYF
many	TRBV6-2/TRBV6-3	TRBJ2-7	CASSDILNYEQYF
.	TRBV30	TRBJ2-3	CAWSRAGALRGDTQYF
.	TRBV3-1	TRBJ2-1	CASSQDSAGESYNEQFF
.	TRBV6-5	TRBJ1-2	CASSYSLGSLYGYTF
few	TRBV20-1	TRBJ1-4	CSAIPRDSLNEKLFF
few	TRBV20-1	.	CSAREGPDIQYF
.	TRBV7-2	TRBJ2-3	CTTARDTDTQYF
.	TRBV6-1	TRBJ1-5	CASSGQPDSNQPQHF
.	TRBV3-1	TRBJ1-1	CASSQGGQGVTEAFF
once	TRBV11-3	TRBJ2-3	CASSLVVVGTDTQYF
.	TRBV5-1	TRBJ2-5	CASSFGTSGGETQYF
few	TRBV20-1	TRBJ2-5	CSARLSGGQETQYF